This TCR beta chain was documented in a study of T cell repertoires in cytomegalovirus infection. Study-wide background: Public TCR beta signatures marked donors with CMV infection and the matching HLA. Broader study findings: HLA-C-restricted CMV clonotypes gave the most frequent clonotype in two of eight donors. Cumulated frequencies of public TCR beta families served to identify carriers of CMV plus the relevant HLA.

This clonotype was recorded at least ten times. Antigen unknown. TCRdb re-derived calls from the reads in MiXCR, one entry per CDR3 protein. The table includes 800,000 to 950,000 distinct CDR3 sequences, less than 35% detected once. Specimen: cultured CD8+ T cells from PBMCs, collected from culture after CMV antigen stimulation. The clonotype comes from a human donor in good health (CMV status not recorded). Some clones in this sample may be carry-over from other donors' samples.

The CDR3 spells CASSDRDRVYSGANVLTF. The DNA of the CDR3 is TGTGCCAGCAGCGACAGGGACAGGGTATATTCTGGGGCCAACGTCCTGACTTTC. V gene TRBV6-1 combines with J gene TRBJ2-6; 9 positions match TRBD1. Losses at the gene ends were 6 bases for V and 1 base for J; bases not matched to a gene: 10. This CDR3 is 18 amino acids long. Germline V gene data show CDR1 as MNHNS and CDR2 as SASEGT.